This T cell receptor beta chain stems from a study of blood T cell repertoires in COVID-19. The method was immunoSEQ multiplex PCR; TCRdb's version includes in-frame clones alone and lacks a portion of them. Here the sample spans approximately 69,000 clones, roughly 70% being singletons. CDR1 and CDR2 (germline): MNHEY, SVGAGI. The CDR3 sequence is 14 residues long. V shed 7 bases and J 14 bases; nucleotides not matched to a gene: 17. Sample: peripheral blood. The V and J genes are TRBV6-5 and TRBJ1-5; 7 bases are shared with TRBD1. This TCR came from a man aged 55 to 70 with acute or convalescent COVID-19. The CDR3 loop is CASTNGGRGYGEHF. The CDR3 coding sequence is TGTGCCAGCACTAACGGGGGCAGGGGGTACGGCGAGCATTTT.